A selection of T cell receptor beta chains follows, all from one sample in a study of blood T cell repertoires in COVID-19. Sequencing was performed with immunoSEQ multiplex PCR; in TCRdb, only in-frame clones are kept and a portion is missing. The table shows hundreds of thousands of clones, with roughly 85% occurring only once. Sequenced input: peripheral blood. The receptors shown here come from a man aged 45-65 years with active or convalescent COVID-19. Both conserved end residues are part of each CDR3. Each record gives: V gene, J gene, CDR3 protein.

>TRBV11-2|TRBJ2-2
CASSNPRVRGTGELFF
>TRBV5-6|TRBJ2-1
CASSPGLAGGPGEQFF
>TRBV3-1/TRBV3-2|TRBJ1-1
CASSLLLGESEAFF
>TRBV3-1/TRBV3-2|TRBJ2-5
CASSQGLAEGKETQYF
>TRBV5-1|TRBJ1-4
CASSGGGTAEKLFF
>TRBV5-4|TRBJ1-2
CASSPRQGRGGYTF
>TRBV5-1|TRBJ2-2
CASSGQGNTGELFF
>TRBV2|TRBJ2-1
CASSQGLAGNNEQFF
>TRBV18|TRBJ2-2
CASDVAISGAAGELFF
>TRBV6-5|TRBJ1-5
CASRATGPNQPQHF
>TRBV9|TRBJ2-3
CASSSRDRGSDTQYF
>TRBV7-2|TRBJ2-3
CASSASIGLMGTDTQYF
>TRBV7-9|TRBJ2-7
CASSLGAYEQYF
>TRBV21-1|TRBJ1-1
CASSKEVGRTSGTEAFF
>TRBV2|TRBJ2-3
CASLPFGNTQYF
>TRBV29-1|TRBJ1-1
CSVVEGAPRGTEAFF
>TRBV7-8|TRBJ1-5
CASSFINSNQPQHF
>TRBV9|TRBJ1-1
CASAESGTVNTEAFF
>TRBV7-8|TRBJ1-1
CASSAQGLGNTEAFF
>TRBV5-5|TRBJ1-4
CASSFLAGPSEKLFF
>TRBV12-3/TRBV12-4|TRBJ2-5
CASRGHNQETQYF
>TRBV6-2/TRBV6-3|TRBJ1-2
CASSYGFQGGYTF
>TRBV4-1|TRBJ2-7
CASSLTNAQGARGGRPPYEQYF
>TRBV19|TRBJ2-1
CASKPRGTWVNEQFF
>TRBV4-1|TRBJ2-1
CASSQGGLAGNDEQFF
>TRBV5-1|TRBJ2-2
CASSGTSYTGELFF
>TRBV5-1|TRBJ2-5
CASSWVTAQETQYF
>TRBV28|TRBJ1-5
CASSPYRGFIAQHF
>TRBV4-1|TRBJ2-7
CASSQVDRATYEQYF
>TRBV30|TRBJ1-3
CAWSTDLGNTIYF
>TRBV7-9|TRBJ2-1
CASSLASGLYNEQFF